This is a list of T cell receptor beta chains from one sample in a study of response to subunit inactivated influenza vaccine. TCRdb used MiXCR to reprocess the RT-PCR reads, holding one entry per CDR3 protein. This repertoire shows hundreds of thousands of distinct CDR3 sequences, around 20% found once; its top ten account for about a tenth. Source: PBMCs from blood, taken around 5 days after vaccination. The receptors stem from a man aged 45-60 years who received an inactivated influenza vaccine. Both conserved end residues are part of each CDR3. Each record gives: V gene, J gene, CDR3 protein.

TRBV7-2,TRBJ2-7,CASSLVVGGYEQYF
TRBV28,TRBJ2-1,CASSLLQLAPEQFF
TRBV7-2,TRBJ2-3,CASSLGLAGGDTQYF
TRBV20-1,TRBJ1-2,CSAKQGARNYGYTF
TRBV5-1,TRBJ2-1,CASSLEVASYNEQFF
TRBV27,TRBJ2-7,CASSSGRTYEQYF
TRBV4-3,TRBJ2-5,CASSQDAGTSGVQETQYF
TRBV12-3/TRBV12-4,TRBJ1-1,CASSLGTRLVAFF
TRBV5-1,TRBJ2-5,CASNSGSAGTSYQETQYF
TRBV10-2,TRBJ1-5,CASSDWTELSPQHF
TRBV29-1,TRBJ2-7,CSVGTGRPYEQYF
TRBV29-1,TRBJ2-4,CSVGLSNIQYF
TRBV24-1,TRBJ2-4,CATSDTRDRPGIQYF
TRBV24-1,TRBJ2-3,CATSDKTGGGTDTQYF
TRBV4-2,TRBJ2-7,CASSQEHGQGYEQYF
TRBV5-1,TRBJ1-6,CASSLGFDRANSPLHF
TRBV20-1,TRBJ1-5,CSATRQGGSNQPQHF
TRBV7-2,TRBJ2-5,CASSTLSRVQETQYF
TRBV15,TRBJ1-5,CATSSTGGHNQPQHF
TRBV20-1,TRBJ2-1,CSAIPWTSETYNEQFF
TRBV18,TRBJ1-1,CASGTGIAEAFF
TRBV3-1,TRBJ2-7,CASSQGDTTYEQYF
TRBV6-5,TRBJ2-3,CASSYRGPTDTQYF
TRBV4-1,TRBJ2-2,CASTGLAGVVTGELFF
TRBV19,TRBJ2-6,CASSPRDNSGANVLTF
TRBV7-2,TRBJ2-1,CASSFRRQVRNNEQFF
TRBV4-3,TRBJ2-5,CASSHSNAGGQHQETQYF
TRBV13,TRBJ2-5,CASSPGTSGGQETQYF
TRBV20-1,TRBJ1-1,CSATPMTGPNTEAFF
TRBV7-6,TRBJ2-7,CASSLRGLGEQYF
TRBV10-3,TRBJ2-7,CAISESLAGEYEQYF
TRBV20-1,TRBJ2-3,CSAILVAGRNTDTQYF